This TCR beta chain was found in a study of OX40 agonist ivuxolimab in advanced cancers. TCRdb's table, derived via immunoSEQ multiplex PCR, lists solely in-frame clones and lacks some. The sample records under 70,000 clones, 80% to 90% being singletons. The CDR3 runs 15 residues. Trimming stripped 6 bases from V and 7 bases from J, with 18 bases between. Germline V lookup: CDR1 MGHDK, CDR2 SYGVNS. Material: CD4+ or CD8+ T cells sorted from blood, obtained in a trial of the OX40 agonist ivuxolimab. The sequence came from an adult with an advanced solid tumor such as melanoma, head and neck, liver or kidney cancer. The chain couples TRBV25-1 to TRBJ1-4; possible D gene TRBD1, 6 bases. CDR3 DNA: TGTGCCAGCAGCGAACCCCAGCCAGGGGTTGAAAAACTGTTTTTT. It yields the protein CASSEPQPGVEKLFF.